This T cell receptor beta chain was profiled in a study of blood T cell repertoires in COVID-19. Trimming cost V 4 bases and J 5 bases; bases outside gene matches: 9. CDR1 and CDR2 (germline): SGHKS, YYEKEE (reference sequence). This CDR3 is built from 15 residues. Assay: immunoSEQ multiplex PCR; the TCRdb copy retains only in-frame clones and omits some. The data contain some 220,000 clones, about 86% of them singletons. The specimen was PBMCs or T cells enriched from blood (not recorded which). The chain joins TRBV5-5 to TRBJ2-7; 10 positions agree with TRBD1. The receptor comes from a woman in her forties or fifties in a cohort exposed to, infected with or recovered from COVID-19 (not recorded which). For the CDR3, the DNA is TGTGCCAGCAGCCCAAAGGACAGGGGGTTGGACGAGCAGTACTTC. Translated: CASSPKDRGLDEQYF.